A selection of T cell receptor beta chains follows, all from one sample in a study of T cell responses to AZD1222 COVID-19 vaccine. The method was immunoSEQ multiplex PCR; TCRdb's version includes in-frame clones alone and lacks a portion of them. The sample gives about 180,000 clones, 85% to 90% of which show up once; about 25% is in the top ten. The sequences come from peripheral blood, collected 28 days after the second AZD1222 dose. Source of these receptors: an adult who received the AZD1222 COVID-19 vaccine. The CDR3 runs from the conserved cysteine through the conserved F or W. A D gene is named only where the DNA matches it firmly. Not every row has a clone size; where given, it reads once, few, many or a size class.

cdr3_aa,cdr3_nt,j_call,v_call,d_call,clone_size
CASSSASGYNEQFF,TGTGCCAGCAGCTCGGCGAGCGGATACAATGAGCAGTTCTTC,TRBJ2-1,TRBV11-2,.,.
CASSYSTDHQPQHF,TGTGCCAGCAGTTACTCGACGGATCATCAGCCCCAGCATTTT,TRBJ1-5,TRBV6-2/TRBV6-3,.,.
CASSTRETNYEQYF,TGTGCCAGTAGTACAAGGGAAACCAACTACGAGCAGTACTTC,TRBJ2-7,TRBV19,.,.
CASSQGGTGELFF,TGCGCCAGCAGCCAAGGCGGGACCGGGGAGCTGTTTTTT,TRBJ2-2,TRBV4-3,.,few
CATSRDGQGGLYEQYF,TGTGCCACCAGCAGAGATGGTCAGGGGGGCCTCTACGAGCAGTACTTC,TRBJ2-7,TRBV15,.,.
CASSLVIRPFSITYEQYF,TGTGCCAGCAGCTTAGTCATACGACCCTTTTCGATAACCTACGAGCAGTACTTC,TRBJ2-7,TRBV11-3,.,.
CSAKGNTIYF,TGCAGTGCTAAAGGAAACACCATATATTTT,TRBJ1-3,TRBV20-1,.,.
CASSYYRPRTSGSPSNEQFF,TGTGCCAGCAGTTACTACCGGCCCCGGACTAGCGGGAGTCCCTCGAATGAGCAGTTCTTC,TRBJ2-1,TRBV6-2/TRBV6-3,TRBD2,.
CASSLLGGGESYEQYF,TGTGCCAGCAGCTTGCTTGGCGGGGGGGAATCCTACGAGCAGTACTTC,TRBJ2-7,TRBV5-6,TRBD2,.
CASSLAASGRLTDTQYF,TGTGCCAGCAGCTTGGCGGCTAGCGGGAGACTCACAGATACGCAGTATTTT,TRBJ2-3,TRBV5-5,TRBD2,.
CASSLRASTDTQYF,TGTGCCAGCAGCTTGAGGGCTAGCACAGATACGCAGTATTTT,TRBJ2-3,TRBV7-2,.,.
CASSHAPGTGYYGYTF,TGCGCCAGCAGCCACGCCCCTGGGACAGGGTACTATGGCTACACCTTC,TRBJ1-2,TRBV4-3,TRBD1,.
CASSIVASSTDTQYF,TGTGCCAGTAGTATAGTGGCTAGCTCCACAGATACGCAGTATTTT,TRBJ2-3,TRBV19,.,.
CASSQLFPTGAFQNTEAFF,TGTGCCAGCTCACAGCTTTTTCCTACAGGGGCTTTTCAGAACACTGAAGCTTTCTTT,TRBJ1-1,TRBV18,TRBD1,.
CASRPTSGSVYEQYF,TGTGCCAGCAGGCCTACTAGCGGGAGCGTCTACGAGCAGTACTTC,TRBJ2-7,TRBV28,TRBD2,.
CASSYSSGLRLGYYF,TGTGCCAGCAGTTACTCGTCCGGGTTGCGGTTGGGGTACTACTTC,TRBJ2-5,TRBV6-5,.,.
CASSRTGTETQYF,TGCGCCAGCAGCCGAACAGGGACGGAGACCCAGTACTTC,TRBJ2-5,TRBV5-1,.,.
CASSLEGQGSYEQYF,TGCGCCAGCAGCTTGGAAGGACAGGGCTCCTACGAGCAGTACTTC,TRBJ2-7,TRBV5-1,TRBD1,.
CASSQDSKAEDSANYGYTF,TGTGCCAGCAGCCAAGACTCCAAGGCGGAGGACTCGGCTAACTATGGCTACACCTTC,TRBJ1-2,TRBV14,.,.
CASRAPWGLDTEAFF,TGTGCCAGCAGGGCCCCGTGGGGTTTGGACACTGAAGCTTTCTTT,TRBJ1-1,TRBV28,.,.
CASSSSGLAGVGTGELFF,TGTGCCAGCAGCTCCTCCGGACTAGCGGGAGTGGGTACCGGGGAGCTGTTTTTT,TRBJ2-2,TRBV7-3,TRBD2,.
CSVDGNTGELFF,TGCAGCGTGGACGGGAACACCGGGGAGCTGTTTTTT,TRBJ2-2,TRBV29-1,.,.
CASSIDPKGYYTEAFF,TGTGCCAGTAGTATAGATCCTAAGGGTTACTACACTGAAGCTTTCTTT,TRBJ1-1,TRBV19,.,.
CASSSPQTSGSRNTGELFF,TGTGCCAGCAGCTCCCCCCAGACTAGCGGGAGCCGGAACACCGGGGAGCTGTTTTTT,TRBJ2-2,TRBV9,TRBD2,.
CAWTANYGYTF,TGTGCCTGGACAGCTAACTATGGCTACACCTTC,TRBJ1-2,TRBV30,.,.